These 27 T cell receptor beta chains came from one sample sequenced in a study of spatial heterogeneity in lung cancer. As for time point: blood at routine non-recurrence follow-up after resection. TCRdb reanalysed the 5' RACE reads using MiXCR and keeps one entry per CDR3 protein. Of approximately 17,000 distinct CDR3 sequences listed, 19% are singletons. The sequences come from PBMCs, collected at follow-up. The source is a male donor with early-stage non-small cell lung cancer.

This clonotype appeared a few times. The rearrangement links TRBV5-1 to TRBJ2-7; 8 bases match TRBD2. The length of the CDR3 is 14 residues. J lost 3 bases, V lost 7 bases, and 9 bases had no gene match. Per germline, CDR1 SGHRS and CDR2 YFSETQ. The CDR3 sequence: CASGTGGPVYEQYF. CDR3 coding DNA: TGCGCCAGCGGGACGGGGGGGCCGGTCTACGAGCAGTACTTC. Full variable domain (remainder filled in from reference TRBV5-1 and TRBJ2-7): KAGVTQTPRYLIKTRGQQVTLSCSPISGHRSVSWYQQTPGQGLQFLFEYFSETQRNKGNFPGRFSGRQFSNSRSEMNVSTLELGDSALYLCASGTGGPVYEQYFGPGTRLTVT.

The CDR3 region has the DNA TGTGCCAGCAGCCTGACAGACTACTCTGGAAACACCATATATTTT. This gives the protein CASSLTDYSGNTIYF. The chain carries TRBV6-5 and TRBJ1-3; possibly TRBD1 for D (5 bases). The CDR3 contains 15 residues. Trimming removed 6 bases at V and 0 bases at J, with 12 bases between. The germline gives CDR1 MNHEY, CDR2 SVGAGI.

This clonotype was counted between two and nine times. The V call is TRBV14, the J call TRBJ2-3, with D maybe TRBD1 (5 bases). The CDR3 has 14 residues. V lost 0 bases and J lost 6, with 10 bases in between. Per the germline V gene, CDR1 is SGHDN and CDR2 is FVKESK. The CDR3 DNA reads TGTGCCAGCAGCCAAGACGACAGATGGGATACGCAGTATTTT. It translates to CASSQDDRWDTQYF.

This clonotype is medium-sized in the sample. The rearrangement joins TRBV3-1 to TRBJ2-5; D unclear. The germline CDR1 and CDR2 sequences are LGHDT and YNNKEL (reference sequence). The germline V and J ends were trimmed by 3 bases and 0 bases, with 5 bases remaining between them. CDR3 size: 13 residues. CDR3 in amino acids: CASSQPYQETQYF. The DNA of the CDR3 is TGTGCCAGCAGCCAGCCTTACCAAGAGACCCAGTACTTC.

This clonotype is medium-sized (0.01 to 0.1%) in the sample. The V call is TRBV20-1, the J call TRBJ2-5, with D perhaps assigned TRBD1 or TRBD2 (5 bases each). V was cut by 3 bases and J by 5 bases, with 16 bases left in between. Germline CDR1 and CDR2: DFQATT and SNEGSKA (reference sequence). This CDR3 comprises 14 residues. The CDR3 bases are TGCAGTGCTAGGGGGGACGCGCGGTTTGAGACCCAGTACTTC. Its protein product is CSARGDARFETQYF.

The chain has TRBV6-6 and TRBJ1-2; TRBD1 might be the D (6 bases). The CDR3 is 15 amino acids. Germline CDR1 reads MNHNY; CDR2 reads SVGAGI (reference sequence). The V end lost 2 bases, the J end lost 2 bases, and 12 bases lay between the germline ends. CDR3: CASSYGGALNYGYTF. CDR3 DNA sequence: TGTGCCAGCAGTTACGGGGGGGCATTGAACTATGGCTACACCTTC.

This clonotype rates as medium-sized (0.01 to 0.1%). The V call is TRBV10-3, the J call TRBJ2-5, with no clear D. CDR1 is ENHRY, CDR2 SYGVKD, per germline. The V end lost 3 bases, the J end lost 1 base, and 6 bases lay between the germline ends. This CDR3 has 13 residues. DNA for the CDR3: TGTGCCATCAGTGACGGAGCCCAAGAGACCCAGTACTTC. The encoded protein is CAISDGAQETQYF.

This sequence joins TRBV12-3 or TRBV12-4 and TRBJ1-2, with D possibly matching TRBD1 (5 bases). There are 13 residues in the CDR3. With 8 bases removed from V and 6 bases from J, the gap between germline ends came to 16 bases. CDR3 in amino acids: CASSARGDHGYTF. The DNA for the CDR3 is TGTGCCAGCTCGGCTCGGGGGGACCATGGCTACACCTTC.

This clonotype was observed a few times. The J gene is TRBJ1-5, the V gene TRBV4-3; D might be TRBD1 (5 bases). Trimming cost V 1 base and J 1 base, with 8 bases left between them. CDR1 and CDR2 from the germline V gene are LGHNA and YSLEER. The CDR3 covers 15 residues. CDR3 DNA: TGCGCCAGCAGCCAAGGGTCAGGGAGCAATCAGCCCCAGCATTTT. Its translation: CASSQGSGSNQPQHF.

This sequence joins TRBV10-3 and TRBJ1-5; D gene unclear. The CDR3 loop spans 13 amino acids. Germline V gene lookup returns CDR1 ENHRY and CDR2 SYGVKD. V gave up 3 bases and J gave up 6 bases, with 9 bases separating them. CDR3 residues: CAISDRIGQPQHF. The CDR3 DNA reads as TGTGCCATCAGTGACCGAATCGGTCAGCCCCAGCATTTT.

The gene calls are TRBV25-1 and TRBJ2-2; TRBD1 matches at 8 bases. The CDR3 loop spans 14 amino acids. V dropped 10 bases and J dropped 2; count of bases not matched to a gene: 6. Germline assignment: CDR1 MGHDK and CDR2 SYGVNS. This chain's CDR3 is CATGDRLNTGELFF. DNA of the CDR3: TGTGCCACCGGGGACAGGCTAAACACCGGGGAGCTGTTTTTT. Full variable domain (remainder filled in from reference TRBV25-1 and TRBJ2-2): EADIYQTPRYLVIGTGKKITLECSQTMGHDKMYWYQQDPGMELHLIHYSYGVNSTEKGDLSSESTVSRIRTEHFPLTLESARPSHTSQYLCATGDRLNTGELFFGEGSRLTVL.

At least ten counts were recorded for this clonotype. The rearrangement links TRBV7-2 to TRBJ1-5; TRBD1 aligns across 8 bases. V lost 4 bases, J lost 4 bases, and 3 bases stayed unmatched. The CDR3 is made up of 14 amino acids. Germline V gene data show CDR1 as SGHTA and CDR2 as FQGNSA. CDR3 bases: TGTGCCAGCAGCTCAGGGGGCGGGAATCAGCCCCAGCATTTT. Amino acids: CASSSGGGNQPQHF.

This clonotype was counted many times. V gene TRBV7-6 combines with J gene TRBJ2-3, with 7 bases identical to TRBD1. V dropped 5 bases and J dropped 2; count of bases not matched to a gene: 7. Germline values: CDR1 SGHVS, CDR2 FNYEAQ. This CDR3 spans 15 amino acids. CDR3 amino acids: CASSEHRGDTDTQYF. The CDR3 coding sequence is TGTGCCAGCAGCGAACACAGGGGCGACACAGATACGCAGTATTTT.

The rearrangement links TRBV5-5 to TRBJ2-7, with a weak D call TRBD1 (6 bases). V lost 3 bases, J lost 2 bases, and 12 bases lay in between. Germline CDR1 SGHKS, CDR2 YYEKEE (reference sequence). The CDR3 runs to 14 residues. The CDR3 region has the DNA TGTGCCAGCAGCTCCCGGGACACCACCTACGAGCAGTACTTC. As protein: CASSSRDTTYEQYF. The whole variable domain, remainder taken from reference TRBV5-5 and TRBJ2-7, is DAGVTQSPTHLIKTRGQQVTLRCSPISGHKSVSWYQQVLGQGPQFIFQYYEKEERGRGNFPDRFSARQFPNYSSELNVNALLLGDSALYLCASSSRDTTYEQYFGPGTRLTVT.

This clonotype was seen ten or more times. The chain uses TRBV7-8 and TRBJ2-1; D is ambiguous. The V end was cut by 1 base, the J end by 5 bases, with 12 bases between. The germline CDR1 and CDR2 sequences are SGHVS and FQNEAQ. CDR3 length: 15 amino acids. The CDR3 loop is CASSLGQQINNEQFF. DNA of the CDR3: TGTGCCAGCAGCTTAGGTCAACAGATTAACAATGAGCAGTTCTTC.

This clonotype was detected only once. V usage is TRBV15 and J usage is TRBJ2-3; the D is unclear. Germline CDR1 reads LNHNV; CDR2 reads YYDKDF (reference sequence). Trimming took off 1 base at V and 4 bases at J, with 9 bases between the two ends. The CDR3 contains 14 residues. The CDR3: CATSRVPEADTQYF. The CDR3 DNA reads as TGTGCCACCAGCAGAGTTCCAGAGGCAGATACGCAGTATTTT.

The CDR3 here is CASSQRSTRGGDTQYF. The CDR3 DNA reads TGTGCCAGCAGCCAGCGCTCAACTAGAGGGGGAGATACGCAGTATTTT. The rearrangement links TRBV3-1 to TRBJ2-3, with a possible D match to TRBD1 (6 bases). V lost 3 bases to trimming and J lost 5 bases, with 18 bases between them. The CDR3 is 16 residues long. Germline V lookup: CDR1 LGHDT, CDR2 YNNKEL (reference sequence).

This clonotype is labeled medium-sized. The chain recombines TRBV5-1 with TRBJ1-1; tentative D call: TRBD1 (5 bases). The germline gives CDR1 SGHRS, CDR2 YFSETQ. Trimming shortened V by 3 bases and J by 7 bases, and 13 bases separated the two germline ends. The CDR3 covers 13 residues. Here the CDR3 reads CASSSDSIHEAFF. In DNA, the CDR3 is TGCGCCAGCAGCTCAGACAGTATACATGAAGCTTTCTTT.

The chain employs TRBV7-2 and TRBJ1-3; the D is unclear. The CDR3 has 15 residues. Germline V lookup: CDR1 SGHTA, CDR2 FQGNSA. The V gene lost 1 base and the J gene lost 4 bases, with 11 bases spanning the gap. The CDR3 coding sequence is TGTGCCAGCAGCTTAGAATTTGGATACGGAAACACCATATATTTT. It specifies CASSLEFGYGNTIYF.

This clonotype was seen more than once but under ten times. DNA of the CDR3: TGCGCCAGCAGCTATGACAGGGTTGGTGAAAAACTGTTTTTT. Its translation: CASSYDRVGEKLFF. The chain couples TRBV5-1 to TRBJ1-4; 7 bases fit TRBD1. Germline CDR1 SGHRS, CDR2 YFSETQ. The CDR3 has 14 amino acids. J lost 7 bases, V lost 3 bases, and 6 bases had no gene match.

The V and J genes are TRBV6-6 and TRBJ2-7, with 7 bases matching TRBD1. Trimming removed 6 bases from V and 6 bases from J; junction bases left unmatched: 20. Germline assignment: CDR1 MNHNY and CDR2 SVGAGI (reference sequence). CDR3 length: 17 amino acids. As DNA, the CDR3 is TGTGCCAGCAGCACCCTCACCGACAGGGCCCAAGGATCCGAGCAGTACTTC. It is translated as CASSTLTDRAQGSEQYF.

A few counts support this clonotype. This chain uses TRBV15 with TRBJ2-3; D remains unclear. This CDR3 spans 15 amino acids. V lost 1 base and J lost 2, with 10 bases in between. Germline V gives CDR1 LNHNV, CDR2 YYDKDF (reference sequence). The CDR3 nucleotides are TGTGCCACCAGCAGAGTAGGACGGGCCACAGATACGCAGTATTTT. Residues: CATSRVGRATDTQYF.

This clonotype was observed a few times. This chain joins TRBV6-2 or TRBV6-3 and TRBJ2-1; D is unclear. The CDR3 has 12 amino acids. The germline V and J ends were trimmed by 8 bases and 5 bases, with 10 bases remaining between them. Germline-derived CDR1 and CDR2 are MNHEY and SVGEGT. CDR3 nucleotides: TGTGCCAGCTCCCAACAGAACAATGAGCAGTTCTTC. As protein: CASSQQNNEQFF.

This sequence joins TRBV20-1 and TRBJ2-2; 10 bases align to TRBD2. This CDR3 contains 15 residues. Germline values: CDR1 DFQATT, CDR2 SNEGSKA (reference sequence). The V and J ends lost 1 base and 6 bases, in that order; junction bases with no gene match: 5. The CDR3, as DNA: TGCAGTGCTAGAGCTAGCGGGGGTCGAGCCGGGGAGCTGTTTTTT. The encoded protein is CSARASGGRAGELFF.

This clonotype was seen many times. V usage is TRBV29-1 and J usage is TRBJ1-6; D is unresolved. CDR1 and CDR2 from the germline V gene are SQVTM and ANQGSEA. This CDR3 contains 13 residues. The germline V and J ends were trimmed by 7 bases and 8 bases, with 15 bases remaining between them. The DNA for the CDR3 is TGCAGCGCTGGGGTGGCGAGGGATTCACCCCTCCACTTT. This gives the protein CSAGVARDSPLHF.

The chain employs TRBV6-5 and TRBJ1-5; no clear D. Germline CDR1 is MNHEY and CDR2 is SVGAGI. Trimming shortened V by 2 bases and J by 4 bases, and 6 bases separated the two germline ends. The CDR3 length is 13 residues. The chain's CDR3 is CASSYGQNQPQHF. As DNA, the CDR3 is TGTGCCAGCAGTTACGGGCAGAATCAGCCCCAGCATTTT.

The J gene is TRBJ1-1, the V gene TRBV27; D gene ambiguous. V was cut by 2 bases and J by 4 bases, with 17 bases left in between. From germline, CDR1 is MNHEY and CDR2 SMNVEV (reference sequence). This CDR3 has 16 residues. CDR3 loop: CASSLLPAGGGTEAFF. The CDR3 DNA reads TGTGCCAGCAGTTTACTGCCGGCCGGAGGTGGCACTGAAGCTTTCTTT.